These T cell receptor beta chains were read from a single sample in a study of shared clonotypes between healthy human individuals. Measured with immunoSEQ multiplex PCR; TCRdb has only the in-frame clones, and not every one. Counted here are hundreds of thousands of clones, 80% to 95% occurring once; the ten biggest clones make up less than 25%. Sequences were obtained from naive CD8+ T cells sorted from blood. The receptors were gathered from a man younger than 40 in good health. Each CDR3 is given without its conserved first and last residue. D genes are given only for firm matches. Size values are once, few and many counts, or a class for expanded clones, and some rows have none.

abundance | j_gene | d_gene | v_gene | CDR3aa
. | TRBJ2-1 | TRBD1 | TRBV28 | ASTDRASSSYNEQF
once | TRBJ2-5 | . | TRBV7-9 | ASSLDLKTQY
. | TRBJ1-1 | . | TRBV10-3 | AISEPGVTEAF
. | TRBJ2-3 | . | TRBV6-4 | ASSVVGGGTDTQY
. | TRBJ1-1 | . | TRBV4-2 | ASSIPRALHTEAF
. | TRBJ1-1 | . | TRBV7-9 | ASSTQTGMNTEAF
. | TRBJ1-1 | . | TRBV27 | ASALGETTEAF
. | TRBJ2-3 | . | TRBV5-1 | ASSNRGSTDTQY
. | TRBJ2-1 | . | TRBV7-3 | ASSSPSGEQF
. | TRBJ2-7 | . | TRBV9 | ASSETGYEQY
. | TRBJ2-5 | . | TRBV11-3 | ASSPRGGGETQY
. | TRBJ2-1 | . | TRBV4-1 | ASSQALYSLNEQF
. | TRBJ1-1 | TRBD1 | TRBV6-5 | ASSYSQTGEVEAF
. | TRBJ2-1 | TRBD2 | TRBV27 | ASSLGTRIWYEQF
. | TRBJ2-5 | . | TRBV11-2 | ASSLVRGSPQETQY
. | TRBJ2-2 | . | TRBV29-1 | SVFVTNTGELF
. | TRBJ1-5 | . | TRBV5-4 | ASSIGGAGPQH
. | TRBJ2-7 | . | TRBV27 | ASSLSAANIYEQY
. | TRBJ2-3 | . | TRBV5-4 | ASSLRGGGSADTQY
once | TRBJ2-1 | TRBD2 | TRBV7-9 | ANWASGSYEQF
. | TRBJ2-3 | . | TRBV6-1 | ATSPMDTQY
. | TRBJ2-7 | . | TRBV7-9 | ASSQTETYEQY
. | TRBJ2-7 | . | TRBV7-6 | ASSPTGYEQY
. | TRBJ2-7 | . | TRBV18 | ASSPGGLEQY
. | TRBJ2-1 | . | TRBV9 | ASSVDADQYNEQF
. | TRBJ1-5 | . | TRBV2 | ASSEPGRNQPQH
. | TRBJ2-7 | TRBD1 | TRBV19 | ASSATGAPYEQY
few | TRBJ2-7 | . | TRBV11-2 | ASSSPTDEQY
. | TRBJ2-7 | . | TRBV19 | ASSIEDTSPYEQY
. | TRBJ1-4 | . | TRBV7-9 | ASSKGTEKLF
. | TRBJ1-2 | TRBD1 | TRBV6-6 | ASSYSEGQAVYGYT